This T cell receptor beta chain was sequenced in a study of response to subunit inactivated influenza vaccine. From the RT-PCR reads, TCRdb called clonotypes with MiXCR, one entry per CDR3 protein. The sample consists of some 150,000 distinct CDR3 sequences, more than 10% of them appearing once. The data were also submitted as part of a second study, on T cells expressing NK-cell markers. This second study notes: TCR beta cDNA was made by 5'RACE template switching with UMIs.

The receptor's source is a man aged 45 to 65 who received an inactivated influenza vaccine. The starting material was CD8+ T cells sorted from PBMCs, obtained 11 to 12 days after vaccination.

CDR3 nucleotide sequence: TGTGCCACCAGCAGAGAGGGAAGCAATGAAGCTTTCTTT. Amino acid sequence: CATSREGSNEAFF. The rearrangement uses TRBV15 and TRBJ1-1, with D unclear. From germline, CDR1 is LNHNV and CDR2 YYDKDF (reference sequence). The ends were cut back, 0 bases at V and 7 bases at J, with 9 bases in the middle. The CDR3 covers 13 residues.